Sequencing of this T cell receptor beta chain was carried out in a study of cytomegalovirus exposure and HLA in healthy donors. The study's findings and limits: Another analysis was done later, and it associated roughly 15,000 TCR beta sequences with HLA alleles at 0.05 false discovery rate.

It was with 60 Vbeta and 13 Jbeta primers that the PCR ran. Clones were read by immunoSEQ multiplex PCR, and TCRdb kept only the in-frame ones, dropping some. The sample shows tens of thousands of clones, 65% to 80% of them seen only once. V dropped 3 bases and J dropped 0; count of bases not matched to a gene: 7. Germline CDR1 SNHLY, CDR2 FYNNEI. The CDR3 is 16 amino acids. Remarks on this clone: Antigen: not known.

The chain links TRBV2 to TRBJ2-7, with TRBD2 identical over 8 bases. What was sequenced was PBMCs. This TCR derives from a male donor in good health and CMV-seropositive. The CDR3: CASSDWREARSYEQYF. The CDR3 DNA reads TGTGCCAGCAGTGACTGGCGGGAGGCCCGCTCCTACGAGCAGTACTTC.